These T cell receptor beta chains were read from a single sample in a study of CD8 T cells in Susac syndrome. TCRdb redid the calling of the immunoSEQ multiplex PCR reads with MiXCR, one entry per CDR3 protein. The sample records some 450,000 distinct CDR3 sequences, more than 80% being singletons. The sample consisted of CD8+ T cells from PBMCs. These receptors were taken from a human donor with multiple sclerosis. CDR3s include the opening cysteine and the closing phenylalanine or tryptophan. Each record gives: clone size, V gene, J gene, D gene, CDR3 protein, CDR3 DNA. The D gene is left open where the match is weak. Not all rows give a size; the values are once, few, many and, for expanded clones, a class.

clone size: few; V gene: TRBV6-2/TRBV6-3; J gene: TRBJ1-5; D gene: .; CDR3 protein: CASSYYTGSNQPQHF; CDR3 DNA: TGTGCCAGCAGTTACTATACAGGGAGCAATCAGCCCCAGCATTTT
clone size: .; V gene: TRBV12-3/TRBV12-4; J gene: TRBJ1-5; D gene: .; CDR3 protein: CASNVEGYSNQPQHF; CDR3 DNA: TGTGCCAGCAACGTAGAGGGGTACAGCAATCAGCCCCAGCATTTT
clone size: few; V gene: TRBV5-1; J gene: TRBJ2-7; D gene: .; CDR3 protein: CASSLDPGDEQYF; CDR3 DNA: TGCGCCAGCAGCTTGGACCCAGGGGATGAGCAGTACTTC
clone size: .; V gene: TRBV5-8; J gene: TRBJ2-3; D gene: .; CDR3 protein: CASSPVEYPSTDTQYF; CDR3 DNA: TGTGCCAGCAGCCCCGTAGAGTATCCTAGCACAGATACGCAGTATTTT
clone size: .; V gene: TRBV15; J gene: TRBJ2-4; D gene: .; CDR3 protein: CATSRGNADYAKNIQYF; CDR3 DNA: TGTGCCACCAGCAGAGGAAATGCGGACTACGCCAAAAACATTCAGTACTTC
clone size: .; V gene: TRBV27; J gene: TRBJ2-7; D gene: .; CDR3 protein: CASSLRAAIYEQYF; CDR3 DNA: TGTGCCAGCAGTTTGAGGGCAGCGATTTACGAGCAGTACTTC
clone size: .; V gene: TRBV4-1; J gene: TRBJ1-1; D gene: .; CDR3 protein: CASSQISPDTLNTEAFF; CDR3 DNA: TGCGCCAGCAGCCAAATCTCCCCAGACACCCTAAACACTGAAGCTTTCTTT
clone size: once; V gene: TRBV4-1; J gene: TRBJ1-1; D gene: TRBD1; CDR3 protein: CASSQELQGFAEAFF; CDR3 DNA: TGCGCCAGCAGCCAAGAATTACAGGGGTTCGCTGAAGCTTTCTTT
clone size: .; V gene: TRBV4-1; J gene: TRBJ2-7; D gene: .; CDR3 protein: CASSHGGHISEQYF; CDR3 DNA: TGCGCCAGCAGCCACGGGGGGCATATCAGCGAGCAGTACTTC
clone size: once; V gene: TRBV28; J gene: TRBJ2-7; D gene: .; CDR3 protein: CAISRPAGNEQYF; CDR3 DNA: TGTGCCATCTCCCGCCCGGCAGGGAACGAGCAGTACTTC
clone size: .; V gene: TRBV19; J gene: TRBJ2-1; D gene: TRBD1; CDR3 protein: CASSMGTGSGNEQFF; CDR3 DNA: TGTGCCAGTAGTATGGGGACAGGGTCTGGGAATGAGCAGTTCTTC
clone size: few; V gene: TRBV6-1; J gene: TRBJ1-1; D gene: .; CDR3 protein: CASSPSGFWTEAFF; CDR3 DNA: TGTGCCAGCAGCCCCTCAGGGTTCTGGACTGAAGCTTTCTTT
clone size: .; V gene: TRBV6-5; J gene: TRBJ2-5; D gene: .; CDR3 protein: CASSYLDSQETQYF; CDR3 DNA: TGTGCCAGCAGTTACCTAGACAGCCAAGAGACCCAGTACTTC
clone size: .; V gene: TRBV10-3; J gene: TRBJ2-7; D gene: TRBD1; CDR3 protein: CAISEAGTGAWEQYF; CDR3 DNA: TGTGCCATCAGTGAGGCCGGGACAGGGGCCTGGGAGCAGTACTTC
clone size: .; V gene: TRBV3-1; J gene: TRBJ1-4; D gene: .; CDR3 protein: CASSSDIGRYEKLFF; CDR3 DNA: TGTGCCAGCAGTTCCGACATCGGGCGTTATGAAAAACTGTTTTTT
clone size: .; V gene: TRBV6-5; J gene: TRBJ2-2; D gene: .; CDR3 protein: CASSYSRTGVNTGELFF; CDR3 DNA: TGTGCCAGCAGTTACTCTAGGACTGGAGTGAACACCGGGGAGCTGTTTTTT
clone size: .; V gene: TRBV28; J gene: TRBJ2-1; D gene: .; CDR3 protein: CASSWRVGDSSYNEQFF; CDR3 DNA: TGTGCCAGCAGTTGGAGAGTGGGGGACTCCTCCTACAATGAGCAGTTCTTC
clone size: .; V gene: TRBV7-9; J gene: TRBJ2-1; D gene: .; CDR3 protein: CASSLLSAGENEQFF; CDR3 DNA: TGTGCCAGCAGCTTATTGTCGGCAGGGGAAAATGAGCAGTTCTTC
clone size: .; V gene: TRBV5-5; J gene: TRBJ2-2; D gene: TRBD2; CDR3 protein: CASSLGLAGSGTGELFF; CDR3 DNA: TGTGCCAGCAGCTTGGGACTAGCGGGATCGGGCACCGGGGAGCTGTTTTTT
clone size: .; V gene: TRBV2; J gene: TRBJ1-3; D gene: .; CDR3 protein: CASSDAAGYGNTIYF; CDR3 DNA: TGTGCCAGCAGTGACGCGGCAGGGTACGGAAACACCATATATTTT
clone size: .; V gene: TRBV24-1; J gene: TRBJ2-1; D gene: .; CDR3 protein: CATSESSVRYSNEQFF; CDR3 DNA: TGTGCCACCAGTGAATCTAGCGTACGTTACTCCAATGAGCAGTTCTTC
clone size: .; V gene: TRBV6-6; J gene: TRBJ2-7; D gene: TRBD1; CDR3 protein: CASSYSHGTGEGEQYF; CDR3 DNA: TGTGCCAGCAGTTACTCGCATGGCACAGGGGAAGGCGAGCAGTACTTC
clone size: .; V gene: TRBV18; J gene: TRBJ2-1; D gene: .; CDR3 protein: CASSPLAQGDYNEQFF; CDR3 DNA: TGTGCCAGCTCACCACTCGCACAGGGTGACTACAATGAGCAGTTCTTC
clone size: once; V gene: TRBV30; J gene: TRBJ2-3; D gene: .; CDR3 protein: CAWSPHGPDTQYF; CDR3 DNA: TGTGCCTGGAGTCCCCACGGACCAGATACGCAGTATTTT
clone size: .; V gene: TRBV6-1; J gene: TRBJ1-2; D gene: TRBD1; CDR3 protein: CASSSVHPSGQGFYGYTF; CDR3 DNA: TGTGCCAGCAGCTCTGTACACCCCTCGGGACAGGGGTTCTATGGCTACACCTTC
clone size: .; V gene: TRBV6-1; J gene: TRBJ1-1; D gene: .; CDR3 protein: CASSGGTIDTEAFF; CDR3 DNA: TGTGCCAGCAGTGGCGGGACAATCGACACTGAAGCTTTCTTT
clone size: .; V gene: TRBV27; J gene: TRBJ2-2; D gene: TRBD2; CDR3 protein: CASTRSSGTGELFF; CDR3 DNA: TGTGCCAGCACGAGGTCTAGCGGGACCGGGGAGCTGTTTTTT
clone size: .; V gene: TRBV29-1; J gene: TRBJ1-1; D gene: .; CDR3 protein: CSVEGSGRRTEAFF; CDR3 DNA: TGCAGCGTTGAAGGGTCCGGTAGGAGGACTGAAGCTTTCTTT
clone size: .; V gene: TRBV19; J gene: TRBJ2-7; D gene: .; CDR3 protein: CASSNWGNYEQYF; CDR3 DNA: TGTGCCAGTAGTAACTGGGGGAACTACGAGCAGTACTTC